Included here is one T cell receptor (beta chain) sequence, with context. The source of the sample is a study of blood T cell repertoires in COVID-19. Overall study context: There were acute and convalescent COVID-19 samples, and they came from the United States, Italy and Spain.

Study processing details: Amplification of reference gene primers was used by the study to estimate nucleated cell counts. Clones were sequenced by immunoSEQ multiplex PCR, and TCRdb holds only the in-frame ones, with some missing. The V and J calls and clone size are taken from that table; D and trimming were inferred from the DNA. The data hold around 310,000 clones, with around nine tenths observed a single time. This sequence was found in a woman between 55 and 75 years old with acute or convalescent COVID-19. Material for sequencing was peripheral blood.

CDR3 nucleotide sequence: TGTGCCAGCAGCTTAGCGGGAGGGGACATCTACGAGCAGTACTTC. This gives the protein CASSLAGGDIYEQYF. The chain is built from TRBV11-1 and TRBJ2-7, with D possibly TRBD2 on 7 matching bases. CDR1 and CDR2 (germline): SGHAT, FQDESV (reference sequence). V lost 0 bases and J lost 3, with 12 bases in between. This CDR3 has 15 residues. Variable domain in full (rest from reference TRBV11-1 and TRBJ2-7): EAEVAQSPRYKITEKSQAVAFWCDPISGHATLYWYRQILGQGPELLVQFQDESVVDDSQLPKDRFSAERLKGVDSTLKIQPAELGDSAMYLCASSLAGGDIYEQYFGPGTRLTVT.